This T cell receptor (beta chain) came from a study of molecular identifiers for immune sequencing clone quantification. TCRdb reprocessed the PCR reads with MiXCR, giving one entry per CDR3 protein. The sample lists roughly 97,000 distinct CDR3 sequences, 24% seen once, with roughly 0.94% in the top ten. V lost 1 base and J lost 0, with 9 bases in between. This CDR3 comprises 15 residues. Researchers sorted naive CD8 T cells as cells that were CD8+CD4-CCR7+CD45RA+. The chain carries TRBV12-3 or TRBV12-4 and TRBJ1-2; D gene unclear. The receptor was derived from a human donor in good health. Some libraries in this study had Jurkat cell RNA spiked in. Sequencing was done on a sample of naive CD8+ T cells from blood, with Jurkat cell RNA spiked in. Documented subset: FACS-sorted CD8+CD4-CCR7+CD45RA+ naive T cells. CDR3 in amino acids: CASSLDGFSNYGYTF. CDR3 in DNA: TGTGCCAGCAGTTTAGATGGGTTCTCTAACTATGGCTACACCTTC.